The rows below give T cell receptor beta chains drawn from one sample of a study of beta chain features in type 1 diabetes. TCRdb keeps only in-frame clones here, not all; method: immunoSEQ multiplex PCR. The sample yields over 500,000 clones, roughly a sixth seen once. The material sequenced was naive CD4+ T cells from blood. The receptor set was obtained from a man aged 18 to 29 in good health. The CDR3 runs from the conserved cysteine through the conserved F or W. The D gene is left open where the match is weak. Clone size is not always given. Where it is, it says once, few, many or a class for expanded clones.

TRBJ1-2 | once | TRBV30 | TRBD1 | TGTGCCTGGAGTGGAGACAGGGGGAAAGTCGCCTACACCTTC | CAWSGDRGKVAYTF
TRBJ2-2 | - | TRBV30 | - | TGTACCTGGAGACCTCCCCGGGGGACCTATCTGACCGGGGAGCTGTTTTTT | CTWRPPRGTYLTGELFF
TRBJ2-5 | few | TRBV30 | TRBD1 | TGTGCCTGGAGTAAATATAACAGGGGGCGCGAGGAGACCCAGTACTTC | CAWSKYNRGREETQYF
TRBJ1-2 | - | TRBV9 | - | TGTGCCAGCAGCGTCGGACAGCTGGGCCGGGGCTATGGCTACACCTTC | CASSVGQLGRGYGYTF
TRBJ1-2 | few | TRBV2 | TRBD1 | TGTGCCAGCAGTGAACCCCTCAGGGGGCAGGAGGGCTACACCTTC | CASSEPLRGQEGYTF
TRBJ1-1 | - | TRBV5-5 | - | TGTGCCAGCAGCTTGAAGGCTACTGAAGCTTTCTTT | CASSLKATEAFF
TRBJ1-5 | few | TRBV28 | - | TGTGCCAGCAGGAGGGGTGGGGGCAATCAGCCCCAGCATTTT | CASRRGGGNQPQHF
TRBJ2-1 | many | TRBV23-1 | - | TGCGCCAGCAGTGTACTTGTGCAGTTCTTC | CASSVLVQFF
TRBJ1-6 | - | TRBV5-1 | - | TGCGCCAGCAGCTTTTCCCGGGGGGTCAATTCACCCCTCCACTTT | CASSFSRGVNSPLHF
TRBJ2-2 | few | TRBV28 | - | TGTGCCAGCAGTGCCCCGACAGGAAGGAACACCGGGGAGCTGTTTTTT | CASSAPTGRNTGELFF
TRBJ2-2 | few | TRBV7-3 | TRBD1 | TGTGCCAGCAGCGGACAACAGGGGTCGGGCACCGGGGAGCTGTTTTTT | CASSGQQGSGTGELFF
TRBJ1-1 | few | TRBV5-1 | - | TGCGCCAGCAGTAGCTTGAGGGTCTCCGCTGAAGCTTTCTTT | CASSSLRVSAEAFF
TRBJ1-2 | - | TRBV4-3 | TRBD1 | TGCGCCAGCAGCCAAGATCCGTTCGGGACAGGGTTACTCTATGGCTACACCTTC | CASSQDPFGTGLLYGYTF
TRBJ2-5 | - | TRBV6-6 | - | TGTGCCAGCAGTCGGAAGGGACTCGCCCAGGAGACCCAGTACTTC | CASSRKGLAQETQYF
TRBJ2-3 | - | TRBV7-9 | - | TGTGCCAGCAGCTCGGGTCTTAGCACAGATACGCAGTATTTT | CASSSGLSTDTQYF
TRBJ1-3 | few | TRBV28 | - | TGTGCCAGCCAGGGTTACTCTGGAAACACCATATATTTT | CASQGYSGNTIYF
TRBJ2-7 | - | TRBV7-2 | TRBD2 | TGTGCCAGCAGCGTAGGGACTAGCGGGGGGATCTACGAGCAGTACTTC | CASSVGTSGGIYEQYF
TRBJ2-5 | - | TRBV27 | - | TGTGCCAGCAGTTTCGGGCCCCAGTTCGGGACCCAGTACTTC | CASSFGPQFGTQYF
TRBJ2-3 | few | TRBV9 | TRBD2 | TGTGCCAGCAGCTACCTAGCGGGAGCGGTAGATACGCAGTATTTT | CASSYLAGAVDTQYF
TRBJ1-6 | - | TRBV7-2 | - | TGTGCCAGCAGCCCCGTGGGTGGTTCACCCCTCCACTTT | CASSPVGGSPLHF